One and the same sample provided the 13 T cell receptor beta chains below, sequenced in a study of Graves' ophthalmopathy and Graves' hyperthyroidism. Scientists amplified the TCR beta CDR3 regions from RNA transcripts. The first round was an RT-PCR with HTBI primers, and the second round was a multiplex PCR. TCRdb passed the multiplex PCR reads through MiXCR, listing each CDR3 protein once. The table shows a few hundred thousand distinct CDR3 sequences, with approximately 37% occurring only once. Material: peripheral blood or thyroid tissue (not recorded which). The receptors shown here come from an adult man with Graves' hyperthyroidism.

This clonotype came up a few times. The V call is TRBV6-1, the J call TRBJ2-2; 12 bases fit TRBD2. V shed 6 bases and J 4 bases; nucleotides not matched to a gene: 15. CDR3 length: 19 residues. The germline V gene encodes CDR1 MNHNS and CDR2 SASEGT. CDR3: CASRAPPTSGRLVTGELFF. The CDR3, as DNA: TGTGCCAGCAGAGCCCCACCGACTAGCGGGAGATTGGTCACCGGGGAGCTGTTTTTT.

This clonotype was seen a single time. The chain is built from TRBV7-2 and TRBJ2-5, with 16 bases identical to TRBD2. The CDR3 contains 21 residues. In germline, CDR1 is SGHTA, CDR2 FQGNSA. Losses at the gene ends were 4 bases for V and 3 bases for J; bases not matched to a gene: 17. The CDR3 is CASSSPVLPAGLAGGKETQYF. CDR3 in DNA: TGTGCCAGCAGCTCCCCCGTTTTGCCAGCGGGACTAGCGGGAGGGAAAGAGACCCAGTACTTC.

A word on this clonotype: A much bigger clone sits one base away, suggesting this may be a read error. The CDR3 coding sequence is TGTGCCAGCAGCCAAGAAGGGGGAGGGGGCGCCGATCAGCCCCAGCATTTT. The encoded protein is CASSQEGGGGADQPQHF. This chain connects TRBV4-2 to TRBJ1-5; 7 nucleotides match TRBD1. The germline V gene encodes CDR1 LGHNA and CDR2 YNFKEQ. CDR3 length: 17 residues. V shed 0 bases and J 5 bases; nucleotides not matched to a gene: 10.

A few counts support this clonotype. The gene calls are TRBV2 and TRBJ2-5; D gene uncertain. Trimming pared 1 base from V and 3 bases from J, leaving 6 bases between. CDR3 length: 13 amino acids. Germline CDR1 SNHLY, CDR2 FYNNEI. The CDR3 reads CASSEERKETQYF. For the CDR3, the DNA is TGTGCCAGCAGTGAAGAACGGAAAGAGACCCAGTACTTC.

The CDR3 sequence: CASSEYHSANYGYTF. In DNA, the CDR3 is TGTGCCAGCAGTGAATACCACAGCGCTAACTATGGCTACACCTTC. V and J are TRBV25-1 and TRBJ1-2; D gene ambiguous. The germline V gene has CDR1 MGHDK and CDR2 SYGVNS. V was pared by 0 bases and J by 0 bases, with 8 bases between. This CDR3 has 15 amino acids.

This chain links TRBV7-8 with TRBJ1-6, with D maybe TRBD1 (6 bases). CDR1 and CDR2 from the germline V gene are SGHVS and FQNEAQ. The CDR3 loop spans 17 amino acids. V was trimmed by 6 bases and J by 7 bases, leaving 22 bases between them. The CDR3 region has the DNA TGTGCCAGCAGTTACTCTGAAGGGGGGGGGGGAAATTCACCCCTCCACTTT. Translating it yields CASSYSEGGGGNSPLHF.

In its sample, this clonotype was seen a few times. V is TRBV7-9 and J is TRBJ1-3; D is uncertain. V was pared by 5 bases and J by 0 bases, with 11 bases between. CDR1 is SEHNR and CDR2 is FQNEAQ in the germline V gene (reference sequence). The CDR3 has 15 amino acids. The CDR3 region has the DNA TGTGCCAGCAGCATAGGACTGACCTCTGGAAACACCATATATTTT. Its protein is CASSIGLTSGNTIYF.

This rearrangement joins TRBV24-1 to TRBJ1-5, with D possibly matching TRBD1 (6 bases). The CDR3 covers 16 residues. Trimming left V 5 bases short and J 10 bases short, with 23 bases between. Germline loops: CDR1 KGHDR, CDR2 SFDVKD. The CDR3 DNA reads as TGTGCCACCAGTGCTAGGAAGGGGGGTGGGGGATCACCCCAGCATTTT. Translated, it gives CATSARKGGGGSPQHF.

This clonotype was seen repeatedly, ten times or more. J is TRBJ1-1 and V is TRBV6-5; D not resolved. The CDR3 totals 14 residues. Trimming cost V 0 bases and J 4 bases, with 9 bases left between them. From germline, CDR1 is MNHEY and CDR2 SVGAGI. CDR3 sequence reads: CASSYSGFGTEAFF. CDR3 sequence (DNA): TGTGCCAGCAGTTACTCGGGGTTCGGCACTGAAGCTTTCTTT.

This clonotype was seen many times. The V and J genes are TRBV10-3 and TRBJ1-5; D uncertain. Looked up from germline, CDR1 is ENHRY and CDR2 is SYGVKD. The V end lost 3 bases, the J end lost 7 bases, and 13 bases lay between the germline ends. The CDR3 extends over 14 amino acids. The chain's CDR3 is CAISDSGEVQPQHF. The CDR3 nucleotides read TGTGCCATCAGTGACTCCGGTGAGGTCCAGCCCCAGCATTTT.

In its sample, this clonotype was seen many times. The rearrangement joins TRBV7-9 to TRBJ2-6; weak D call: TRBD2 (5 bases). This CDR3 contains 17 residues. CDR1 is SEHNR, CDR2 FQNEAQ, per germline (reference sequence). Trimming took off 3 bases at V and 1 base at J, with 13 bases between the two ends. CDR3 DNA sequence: TGTGCCAGCAGCTTCCCAGGACTGTTTTCTGGGGCCAACGTCCTGACTTTC. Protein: CASSFPGLFSGANVLTF. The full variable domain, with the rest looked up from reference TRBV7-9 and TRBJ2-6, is DTGVSQNPRHKITKRGQNVTFRCDPISEHNRLYWYRQTLGQGPEFLTYFQNEAQLEKSRLLSDRFSAERPKGSFSTLEIQRTEQGDSAMYLCASSFPGLFSGANVLTFGAGSRLTVL.

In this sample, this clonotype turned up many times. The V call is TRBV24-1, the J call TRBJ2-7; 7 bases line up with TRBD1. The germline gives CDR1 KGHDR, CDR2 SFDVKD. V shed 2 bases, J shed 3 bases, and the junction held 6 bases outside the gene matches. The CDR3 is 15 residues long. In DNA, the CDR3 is TGTGCCACCAGTGATTCGAGGACAGGTGACTACGAGCAGTACTTC. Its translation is CATSDSRTGDYEQYF.

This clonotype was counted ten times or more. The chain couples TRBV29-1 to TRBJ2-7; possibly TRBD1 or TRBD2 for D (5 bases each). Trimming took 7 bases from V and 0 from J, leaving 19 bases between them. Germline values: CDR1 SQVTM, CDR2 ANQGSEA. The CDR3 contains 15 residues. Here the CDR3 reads CSAGIGAESSYEQYF. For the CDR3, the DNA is TGCAGCGCGGGGATCGGGGCAGAGAGCTCCTACGAGCAGTACTTC.